Each of the 2 T cell receptor beta chains below was sequenced from the same sample in a study of response to subunit inactivated influenza vaccine. TCRdb re-called the RT-PCR reads with MiXCR, one entry per CDR3 protein. This sample has a few hundred thousand distinct CDR3 sequences, with 20% to 25% found just once. The sequencing used PBMCs from blood, collected approximately 20 months after vaccination. These receptors were collected from a man aged 50 to 69 who received an inactivated influenza vaccine.

The table lists this clonotype with a few counts. V is TRBV4-3 and J is TRBJ1-2; no reliable D call. The CDR3 is made up of 17 amino acids. The germline V gene encodes CDR1 LGHNA and CDR2 YSLEER. V dropped 0 bases and J dropped 8 bases, with 22 bases sitting between them. The DNA of the CDR3 is TGCGCCAGCAGCCAAGATCCTGTAGTCAGCGGTGTAGGAGGCTACACCTTC. Translation: CASSQDPVVSGVGGYTF.

The V call is TRBV6-5, the J call TRBJ2-1; 8 bases align to TRBD2. With V trimmed by 3 bases and J by 9 bases, 4 bases remained unmatched. Germline lookup yields CDR1 MNHEY and CDR2 SVGAGI. The length of the CDR3 is 13 residues. DNA of the CDR3: TGTGCCAGCAGTTATATCCGGGAGGGTGAGCAGTTCTTC. This gives the protein CASSYIREGEQFF.